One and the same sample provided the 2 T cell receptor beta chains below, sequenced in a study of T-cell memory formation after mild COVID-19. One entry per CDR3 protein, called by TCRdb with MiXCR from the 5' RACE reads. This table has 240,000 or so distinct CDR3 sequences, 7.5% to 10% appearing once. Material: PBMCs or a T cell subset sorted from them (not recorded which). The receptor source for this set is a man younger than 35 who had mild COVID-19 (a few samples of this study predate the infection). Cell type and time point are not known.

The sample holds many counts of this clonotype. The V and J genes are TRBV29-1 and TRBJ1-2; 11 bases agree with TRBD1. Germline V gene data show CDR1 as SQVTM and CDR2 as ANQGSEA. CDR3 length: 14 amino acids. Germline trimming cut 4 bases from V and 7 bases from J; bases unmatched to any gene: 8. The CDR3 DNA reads TGCAGCGTTGTGGGGGGACAGGGGGGTCGTGGCTACACCTTC. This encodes CSVVGGQGGRGYTF.

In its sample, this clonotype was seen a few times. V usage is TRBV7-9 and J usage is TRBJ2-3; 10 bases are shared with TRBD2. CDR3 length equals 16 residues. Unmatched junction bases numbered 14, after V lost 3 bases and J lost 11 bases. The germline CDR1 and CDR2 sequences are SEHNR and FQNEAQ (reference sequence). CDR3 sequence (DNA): TGTGCCAGCAGCTTGAGAGAACTACTAGCGGGGAACCAGCAGTATTTT. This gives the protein CASSLRELLAGNQQYF. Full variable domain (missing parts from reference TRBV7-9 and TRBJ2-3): DTGVSQNPRHKITKRGQNVTFRCDPISEHNRLYWYRQTLGQGPEFLTYFQNEAQLEKSRLLSDRFSAERPKGSFSTLEIQRTEQGDSAMYLCASSLRELLAGNQQYFGPGTRLTVL.